This T cell receptor beta chain was observed in a study of a mutant IDH1 vaccine in newly diagnosed glioma. Study summary: The start of vaccination came 4-6 weeks after radiotherapy alone, or with temozolomide cycles.

The CDR3 runs 15 residues. Germline-derived CDR1 and CDR2 are MDHEN and SYDVKM. V shed 5 bases, J shed 6 bases, and the junction held 9 bases outside the gene matches. Specified time point: week 35, safety follow-up. Alongside topical imiquimod, each dose of vaccine comprised 300 ug of mutant IDH1 20-mer peptide. Notes on the study in general: The authors found pseudoprogression apparently unrelated to changes in top peripheral T cell clonotypes.

As regards this clone: The antigen is undetermined.

The table came from immunoSEQ multiplex PCR; TCRdb's copy has only in-frame clones and leaves some out. The repertoire holds 35,000 to 45,000 clones, with roughly 80% as singletons. The chain links TRBV28 to TRBJ2-2, with 7 bases lining up with TRBD2. This sequence originates from a woman in her forties or fifties with glioma. The sequenced sample was PBMCs, obtained from a glioma patient whose treatment included an IDH1 peptide vaccine. Here the CDR3 reads CASSPGGPRAGELFF. Here the CDR3 DNA reads TGTGCCAGCAGTCCGGGGGGTCCGAGGGCCGGGGAGCTGTTTTTT.